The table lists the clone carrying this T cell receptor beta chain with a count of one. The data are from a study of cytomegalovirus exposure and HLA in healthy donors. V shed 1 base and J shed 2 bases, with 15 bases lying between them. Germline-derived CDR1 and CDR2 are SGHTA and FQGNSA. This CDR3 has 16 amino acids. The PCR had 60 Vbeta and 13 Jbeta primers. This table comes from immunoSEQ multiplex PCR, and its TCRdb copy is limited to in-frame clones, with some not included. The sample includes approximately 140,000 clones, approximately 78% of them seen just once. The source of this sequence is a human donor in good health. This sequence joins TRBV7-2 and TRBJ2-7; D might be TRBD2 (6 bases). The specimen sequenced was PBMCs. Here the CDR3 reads CASSLVSSGQAYEQYF. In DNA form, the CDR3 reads TGTGCCAGCAGCTTAGTGTCGAGCGGGCAGGCCTACGAGCAGTACTTC.